These T cell receptor beta chains were read from a single sample in a study of beta chain features in type 1 diabetes. The data were produced by immunoSEQ multiplex PCR, yet TCRdb's version contains in-frame clones alone and is incomplete. The profile shows 240,000 or so clones, roughly 22% of them singletons. The sample was naive CD4+ T cells from blood. These receptors were taken from a woman aged 40 to 50 with type 1 diabetes. CDR3s include the opening cysteine and the closing phenylalanine or tryptophan. A D gene is named only where the DNA matches it firmly. Not all rows give a size; the values are once, few, many and, for expanded clones, a class.

J gene: TRBJ2-2
clone size: NA
D gene: TRBD1
V gene: TRBV18
CDR3 protein: CASSSRQGFTGELFF
CDR3 DNA: TGTGCCAGCTCATCGAGACAGGGTTTCACCGGGGAGCTGTTTTTT

J gene: TRBJ2-7
clone size: NA
D gene: NA
V gene: TRBV20-1
CDR3 protein: CSAPSEYEQYF
CDR3 DNA: TGCAGTGCTCCTTCCGAGTACGAGCAGTACTTC

J gene: TRBJ1-5
clone size: NA
D gene: NA
V gene: TRBV19
CDR3 protein: CASSPLVPRKQPQHF
CDR3 DNA: TGTGCCAGTAGTCCCCTCGTGCCGCGGAAACAGCCCCAGCATTTT

J gene: TRBJ1-2
clone size: NA
D gene: TRBD1
V gene: TRBV2
CDR3 protein: CASPGQGGSYGYTF
CDR3 DNA: TGTGCCAGCCCAGGACAGGGAGGGTCGTATGGCTACACCTTC

J gene: TRBJ1-6
clone size: few
D gene: NA
V gene: TRBV5-1
CDR3 protein: CASSLTGLTDSPLHF
CDR3 DNA: TGCGCCAGCAGCTTAACAGGCCTGACGGATTCACCCCTCCACTTT

J gene: TRBJ2-3
clone size: NA
D gene: TRBD1
V gene: TRBV27
CDR3 protein: CARSQGQGSDTQYF
CDR3 DNA: TGTGCCAGAAGCCAGGGACAGGGGTCAGATACGCAGTATTTT

J gene: TRBJ2-7
clone size: NA
D gene: NA
V gene: TRBV29-1
CDR3 protein: CSVGGVGLQGEQYF
CDR3 DNA: TGCAGCGTTGGGGGGGTCGGGCTTCAAGGCGAGCAGTACTTC

J gene: TRBJ2-3
clone size: NA
D gene: NA
V gene: TRBV5-6
CDR3 protein: CASSNRAGATDTQYF
CDR3 DNA: TGTGCCAGCAGCAATCGGGCGGGGGCCACAGATACGCAGTATTTT

J gene: TRBJ2-4
clone size: few
D gene: NA
V gene: TRBV30
CDR3 protein: CAWSVGGLNIQYF
CDR3 DNA: TGTGCCTGGAGTGTAGGAGGGTTGAACATTCAGTACTTC

J gene: TRBJ2-1
clone size: NA
D gene: TRBD2
V gene: TRBV9
CDR3 protein: CASSVATGGEGDEQFF
CDR3 DNA: TGTGCCAGCAGCGTAGCTACGGGGGGGGAGGGAGATGAGCAGTTCTTC

J gene: TRBJ1-2
clone size: NA
D gene: NA
V gene: TRBV5-1
CDR3 protein: CASSLGAQDYGYTF
CDR3 DNA: TGCGCCAGCAGCTTGGGGGCGCAGGACTATGGCTACACCTTC

J gene: TRBJ2-2
clone size: NA
D gene: TRBD2
V gene: TRBV5-1
CDR3 protein: CASRLAGGDPGELFF
CDR3 DNA: TGCGCCAGCAGACTAGCGGGAGGAGACCCCGGGGAGCTGTTTTTT

J gene: TRBJ1-1
clone size: NA
D gene: NA
V gene: TRBV29-1
CDR3 protein: CSGLQKNTEAFF
CDR3 DNA: TGCAGCGGCCTTCAGAAGAACACTGAAGCTTTCTTT

J gene: TRBJ2-5
clone size: NA
D gene: NA
V gene: TRBV10-3
CDR3 protein: CAISDPEETQYF
CDR3 DNA: TGTGCCATCAGTGACCCAGAAGAGACCCAGTACTTC

J gene: TRBJ1-1
clone size: NA
D gene: NA
V gene: TRBV6-6
CDR3 protein: CASTGVGTEAFF
CDR3 DNA: TGTGCCAGCACGGGGGTGGGCACTGAAGCTTTCTTT

J gene: TRBJ2-3
clone size: NA
D gene: TRBD2
V gene: TRBV30
CDR3 protein: CAGTSGTDTQYF
CDR3 DNA: TGTGCCGGGACTAGCGGCACAGATACGCAGTATTTT

J gene: TRBJ1-4
clone size: few
D gene: TRBD1
V gene: TRBV5-1
CDR3 protein: CASSLGGQPEKLFF
CDR3 DNA: TGCGCCAGCAGCTTGGGGGGACAGCCCGAAAAACTGTTTTTT

J gene: TRBJ1-5
clone size: NA
D gene: NA
V gene: TRBV5-6
CDR3 protein: CASSFGRERQPQHF
CDR3 DNA: TGTGCCAGCAGCTTTGGGAGGGAACGCCAGCCCCAGCATTTT

J gene: TRBJ1-3
clone size: few
D gene: NA
V gene: TRBV29-1
CDR3 protein: CSAQGSGNTIYF
CDR3 DNA: TGCAGCGCCCAGGGGAGTGGAAACACCATATATTTT

J gene: TRBJ1-1
clone size: NA
D gene: NA
V gene: TRBV29-1
CDR3 protein: CSVEVDSRNTEAFF
CDR3 DNA: TGCAGCGTTGAGGTGGACAGTCGTAACACTGAAGCTTTCTTT

J gene: TRBJ1-1
clone size: few
D gene: NA
V gene: TRBV14
CDR3 protein: CASSQDRMGRTEAFF
CDR3 DNA: TGTGCCAGCAGCCAAGATCGGATGGGCAGGACTGAAGCTTTCTTT

J gene: TRBJ2-7
clone size: few
D gene: TRBD1
V gene: TRBV28
CDR3 protein: CASSSRRDRYEQYF
CDR3 DNA: TGTGCCAGCAGTTCCCGTCGGGACAGGTACGAGCAGTACTTC

J gene: TRBJ1-2
clone size: NA
D gene: NA
V gene: TRBV18
CDR3 protein: CASSPPSGYGYTF
CDR3 DNA: TGTGCCAGCTCACCACCTTCGGGGTATGGCTACACCTTC

J gene: TRBJ1-5
clone size: few
D gene: TRBD1
V gene: TRBV20-1
CDR3 protein: CSARGQGDQHF
CDR3 DNA: TGCAGTGCTAGGGGACAGGGGGACCAGCATTTT

J gene: TRBJ2-7
clone size: NA
D gene: TRBD1
V gene: TRBV7-2
CDR3 protein: CASRPGQIYEQYF
CDR3 DNA: TGTGCCAGCAGACCGGGACAGATCTACGAGCAGTACTTC

J gene: TRBJ2-1
clone size: NA
D gene: TRBD2
V gene: TRBV7-9
CDR3 protein: CASSRTSGELNEQFF
CDR3 DNA: TGTGCCAGCAGCCGGACTAGCGGGGAGTTAAATGAGCAGTTCTTC

J gene: TRBJ2-7
clone size: NA
D gene: TRBD1
V gene: TRBV9
CDR3 protein: CASSVGQGVYEQYF
CDR3 DNA: TGTGCCAGCAGCGTAGGGCAGGGGGTCTACGAGCAGTACTTC

J gene: TRBJ2-3
clone size: NA
D gene: TRBD2
V gene: TRBV5-1
CDR3 protein: CASVGLAGGTDTQYF
CDR3 DNA: TGCGCCAGCGTGGGACTAGCGGGAGGCACAGATACGCAGTATTTT

J gene: TRBJ2-5
clone size: NA
D gene: NA
V gene: TRBV30
CDR3 protein: CAWRDLTQETQYF
CDR3 DNA: TGTGCCTGGAGAGACTTAACTCAAGAGACCCAGTACTTC

J gene: TRBJ1-1
clone size: few
D gene: NA
V gene: TRBV5-1
CDR3 protein: CASSLPGGAEAFF
CDR3 DNA: TGCGCCAGCAGCTTGCCGGGGGGAGCTGAAGCTTTCTTT

J gene: TRBJ1-1
clone size: NA
D gene: TRBD1
V gene: TRBV18
CDR3 protein: CASTPEGQGAGRAFF
CDR3 DNA: TGTGCCAGCACTCCGGAGGGACAGGGGGCAGGAAGAGCTTTCTTT

J gene: TRBJ2-5
clone size: NA
D gene: TRBD2
V gene: TRBV28
CDR3 protein: CASSLPGGGETQYF
CDR3 DNA: TGTGCCAGCAGTTTACCCGGGGGGGGAGAGACCCAGTACTTC

J gene: TRBJ2-1
clone size: NA
D gene: TRBD2
V gene: TRBV27
CDR3 protein: CASSFLAGGSYNEQFF
CDR3 DNA: TGTGCCAGCAGTTTTCTAGCGGGAGGGTCCTACAATGAGCAGTTCTTC

J gene: TRBJ1-2
clone size: NA
D gene: NA
V gene: TRBV29-1
CDR3 protein: CSVEGVRDYGYTF
CDR3 DNA: TGCAGCGTTGAGGGTGTTCGGGACTATGGCTACACCTTC

J gene: TRBJ1-5
clone size: NA
D gene: NA
V gene: TRBV5-1
CDR3 protein: CASSLGLGRAHQPQHF
CDR3 DNA: TGCGCCAGCAGCTTGGGTCTGGGCAGGGCCCATCAGCCCCAGCATTTT

J gene: TRBJ1-1
clone size: few
D gene: NA
V gene: TRBV2
CDR3 protein: CASRNSLNTEAFF
CDR3 DNA: TGTGCCAGCAGGAACAGTCTGAACACTGAAGCTTTCTTT

J gene: TRBJ2-2
clone size: few
D gene: NA
V gene: TRBV5-1
CDR3 protein: CASSPNSHGGGGELFF
CDR3 DNA: TGCGCCAGCAGCCCTAACTCACACGGAGGCGGCGGGGAGCTGTTTTTT

J gene: TRBJ2-7
clone size: few
D gene: TRBD2
V gene: TRBV6-1
CDR3 protein: CASSRLALTYEQYF
CDR3 DNA: TGTGCCAGCAGCCGACTAGCGCTTACCTACGAGCAGTACTTC

J gene: TRBJ1-1
clone size: NA
D gene: NA
V gene: TRBV29-1
CDR3 protein: CSGATGNTEAFF
CDR3 DNA: TGCAGCGGCGCCACAGGGAACACTGAAGCTTTCTTT

J gene: TRBJ2-3
clone size: few
D gene: NA
V gene: TRBV6-1
CDR3 protein: CATREGGTDTQYF
CDR3 DNA: TGTGCCACCCGGGAAGGGGGAACAGATACGCAGTATTTT

J gene: TRBJ2-1
clone size: NA
D gene: TRBD2
V gene: TRBV11-2
CDR3 protein: CASSLSGSSYNEQFF
CDR3 DNA: TGTGCCAGCAGCCTGAGCGGGAGCTCCTACAATGAGCAGTTCTTC

J gene: TRBJ2-3
clone size: NA
D gene: NA
V gene: TRBV7-3
CDR3 protein: CASRSQGGADTQYF
CDR3 DNA: TGTGCCAGCAGGTCTCAGGGCGGCGCAGATACGCAGTATTTT

J gene: TRBJ2-7
clone size: NA
D gene: NA
V gene: TRBV11-1
CDR3 protein: CASSRQASSYEQYF
CDR3 DNA: TGTGCCAGCAGTCGACAGGCGAGCTCCTACGAGCAGTACTTC

J gene: TRBJ1-5
clone size: few
D gene: NA
V gene: TRBV15
CDR3 protein: CATSRVTGSTTNQPQHF
CDR3 DNA: TGTGCCACCAGCAGAGTGACAGGATCTACTACTAATCAGCCCCAGCATTTT

J gene: TRBJ2-3
clone size: few
D gene: TRBD2
V gene: TRBV4-3
CDR3 protein: CASSPGLAGGVADTQYF
CDR3 DNA: TGCGCCAGCAGCCCGGGACTAGCGGGGGGTGTGGCAGATACGCAGTATTTT

J gene: TRBJ2-1
clone size: NA
D gene: NA
V gene: TRBV5-1
CDR3 protein: CASSGGHGENEQFF
CDR3 DNA: TGCGCCAGCAGCGGGGGACACGGGGAAAATGAGCAGTTCTTC

J gene: TRBJ2-2
clone size: NA
D gene: NA
V gene: TRBV7-2
CDR3 protein: CASRQGPAATGELFF
CDR3 DNA: TGTGCCAGCAGACAGGGCCCAGCCGCGACCGGGGAGCTGTTTTTT

J gene: TRBJ2-7
clone size: NA
D gene: NA
V gene: TRBV29-1
CDR3 protein: CSVERAYEQYF
CDR3 DNA: TGCAGCGTTGAAAGAGCCTACGAGCAGTACTTC

J gene: TRBJ1-2
clone size: NA
D gene: NA
V gene: TRBV7-2
CDR3 protein: CASSRRAYGYTF
CDR3 DNA: TGTGCCAGCAGTCGCAGGGCCTATGGCTACACCTTC

J gene: TRBJ2-5
clone size: NA
D gene: NA
V gene: TRBV5-4
CDR3 protein: CASSPIAQETQYF
CDR3 DNA: TGTGCCAGCAGCCCCATAGCTCAAGAGACCCAGTACTTC

J gene: TRBJ2-5
clone size: NA
D gene: TRBD1
V gene: TRBV5-6
CDR3 protein: CASSLVGYRGETQYF
CDR3 DNA: TGTGCCAGCAGCTTGGTAGGGTACAGGGGAGAGACCCAGTACTTC

J gene: TRBJ2-5
clone size: NA
D gene: NA
V gene: TRBV27
CDR3 protein: CASSRLYPTPAGETQYF
CDR3 DNA: TGTGCCAGCAGCCGTCTCTATCCGACACCAGCGGGTGAGACCCAGTACTTC

J gene: TRBJ2-1
clone size: NA
D gene: NA
V gene: TRBV28
CDR3 protein: CASSIRQTLYNEQFF
CDR3 DNA: TGTGCCAGCAGTATCCGACAGACCCTTTACAATGAGCAGTTCTTC

J gene: TRBJ2-1
clone size: few
D gene: TRBD2
V gene: TRBV9
CDR3 protein: CASSVPSSGSGYNEQFF
CDR3 DNA: TGTGCCAGCAGCGTCCCCTCAAGCGGGAGCGGCTACAATGAGCAGTTCTTC

J gene: TRBJ2-1
clone size: NA
D gene: NA
V gene: TRBV4-3
CDR3 protein: CASSQATGLSYNEQFF
CDR3 DNA: TGCGCCAGCAGCCAAGCAACAGGCCTCTCCTACAATGAGCAGTTCTTC

J gene: TRBJ2-7
clone size: few
D gene: NA
V gene: TRBV15
CDR3 protein: CATSRAGSDTYEQYF
CDR3 DNA: TGTGCCACCAGCAGAGCGGGATCGGATACCTACGAGCAGTACTTC

J gene: TRBJ2-6
clone size: NA
D gene: TRBD1
V gene: TRBV30
CDR3 protein: CAWMATGTANVLTF
CDR3 DNA: TGTGCCTGGATGGCGACAGGGACGGCCAACGTCCTGACTTTC

J gene: TRBJ1-2
clone size: few
D gene: NA
V gene: TRBV29-1
CDR3 protein: CSVGAGRNYGYTF
CDR3 DNA: TGCAGCGTTGGTGCAGGGAGGAACTATGGCTACACCTTC

J gene: TRBJ1-4
clone size: few
D gene: TRBD1
V gene: TRBV30
CDR3 protein: CAWSVAGGAEKLFF
CDR3 DNA: TGTGCCTGGAGTGTAGCAGGGGGAGCTGAAAAACTGTTTTTT